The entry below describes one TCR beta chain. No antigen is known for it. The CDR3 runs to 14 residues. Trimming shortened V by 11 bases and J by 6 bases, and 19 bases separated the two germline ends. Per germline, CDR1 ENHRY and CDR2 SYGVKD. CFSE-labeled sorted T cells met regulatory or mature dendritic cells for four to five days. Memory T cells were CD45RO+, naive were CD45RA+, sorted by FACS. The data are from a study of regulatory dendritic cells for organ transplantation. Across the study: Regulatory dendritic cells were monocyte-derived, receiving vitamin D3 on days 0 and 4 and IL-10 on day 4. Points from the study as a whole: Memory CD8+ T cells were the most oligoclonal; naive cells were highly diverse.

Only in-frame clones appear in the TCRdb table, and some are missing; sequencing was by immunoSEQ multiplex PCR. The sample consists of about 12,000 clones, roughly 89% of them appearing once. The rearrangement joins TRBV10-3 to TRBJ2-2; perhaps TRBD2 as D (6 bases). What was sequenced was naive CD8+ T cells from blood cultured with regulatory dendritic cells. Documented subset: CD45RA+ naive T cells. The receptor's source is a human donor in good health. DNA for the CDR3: TGTGCCGTGGGGGGTCCTTCGGCGGCCGGGGAGCTGTTTTTT. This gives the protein CAVGGPSAAGELFF.